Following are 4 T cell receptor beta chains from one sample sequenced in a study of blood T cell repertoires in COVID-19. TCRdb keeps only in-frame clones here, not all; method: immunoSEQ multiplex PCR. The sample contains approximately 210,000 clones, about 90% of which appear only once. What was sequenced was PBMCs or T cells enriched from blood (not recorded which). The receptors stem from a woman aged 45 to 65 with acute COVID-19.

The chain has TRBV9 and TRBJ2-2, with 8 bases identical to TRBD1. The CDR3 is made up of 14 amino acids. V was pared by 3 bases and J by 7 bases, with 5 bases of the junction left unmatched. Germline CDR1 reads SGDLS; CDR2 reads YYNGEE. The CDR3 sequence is CASSAGGYSGELFF. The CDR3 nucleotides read TGTGCCAGCAGCGCAGGGGGCTATAGCGGGGAGCTGTTTTTT. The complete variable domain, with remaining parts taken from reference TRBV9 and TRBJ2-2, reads DSGVTQTPKHLITATGQRVTLRCSPRSGDLSVYWYQQSLDQGLQFLIQYYNGEERAKGNILERFSAQQFPDLHSELNLSSLELGDSALYFCASSAGGYSGELFFGEGSRLTVL.

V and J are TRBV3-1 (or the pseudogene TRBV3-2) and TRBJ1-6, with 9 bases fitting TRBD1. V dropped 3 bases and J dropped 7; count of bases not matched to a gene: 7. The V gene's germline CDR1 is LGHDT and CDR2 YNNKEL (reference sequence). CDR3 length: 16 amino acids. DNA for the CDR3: TGTGCCAGCAGCCAGGTCGGACAGGGGAGAAATTCACCCCTCCACTTT. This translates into CASSQVGQGRNSPLHF.

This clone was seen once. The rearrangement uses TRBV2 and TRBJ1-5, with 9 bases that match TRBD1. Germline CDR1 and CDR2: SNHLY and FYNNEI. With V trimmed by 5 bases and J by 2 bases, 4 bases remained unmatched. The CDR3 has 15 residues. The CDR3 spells CASSPDRGGNQPQHF. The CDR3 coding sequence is TGTGCCAGCAGTCCAGACAGGGGGGGCAATCAGCCCCAGCATTTT.

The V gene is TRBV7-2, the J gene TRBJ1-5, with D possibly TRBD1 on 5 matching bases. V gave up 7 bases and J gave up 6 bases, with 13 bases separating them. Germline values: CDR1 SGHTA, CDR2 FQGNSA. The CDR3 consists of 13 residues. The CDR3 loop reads CASTAGPSQPQHF. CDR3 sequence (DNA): TGTGCCAGCACTGCGGGGCCGAGTCAGCCCCAGCATTTT.